Listed here are 22 T cell receptor beta chains from one sample, sequenced in a study of OX40 agonist ivuxolimab in advanced cancers. The data were produced by immunoSEQ multiplex PCR, yet TCRdb's version contains in-frame clones alone and is incomplete. Here the sample spans almost 20,000 clones, around 82% being singletons. The specimen was CD4+ or CD8+ T cells sorted from blood, collected in a trial of the OX40 agonist ivuxolimab. The receptors here all came from an adult with an advanced solid tumor such as melanoma, head and neck, liver or kidney cancer.

The CDR3 nucleotides are TGCGCCAGCAGCCAAACCCCCTCGGCGTTCGAGCAGTACTTC. This gives the protein CASSQTPSAFEQYF. The chain uses TRBV4-3 and TRBJ2-7; D uncertain. Looked up from germline, CDR1 is LGHNA and CDR2 is YSLEER. CDR3 length: 14 amino acids. The V end lost 2 bases, the J end lost 6 bases, and 14 bases lay between the germline ends.

This clone was counted between two and nine times. The V and J genes are TRBV6-5 and TRBJ2-7, with 7 bases lining up with TRBD1. Germline CDR1 MNHEY, CDR2 SVGAGI. CDR3 length: 12 residues. V trimming: 6 bases; J trimming: 2 bases; junction bases outside the gene matches: 1. CDR3 sequence: CASRDRPYEQYF. The CDR3 bases are TGTGCCAGCAGGGACAGGCCCTACGAGCAGTACTTC.

This clone was detected only a few times. This chain joins TRBV9 and TRBJ1-1; 7 positions agree with TRBD1. Germline V lookup: CDR1 SGDLS, CDR2 YYNGEE. V was pared by 4 bases and J by 3 bases, with 6 bases of the junction left unmatched. The CDR3 covers 14 residues. In DNA, the CDR3 is TGTGCCAGCAGCTTGGGACAGACCGACACTGAAGCTTTCTTT. Translating it yields CASSLGQTDTEAFF.

The CDR3 loop is CAWSVPGVPYEQYF. CDR3 in DNA: TGTGCCTGGAGTGTACCCGGCGTACCCTACGAGCAGTACTTC. The gene calls are TRBV30 and TRBJ2-7; D gene uncertain. CDR1 GTSNPN and CDR2 SVGIG come from the germline V gene (reference sequence). V shed 0 bases and J shed 2 bases, with 11 bases lying between them. The CDR3 has 14 residues.

The chain joins TRBV14 to TRBJ2-1; 10 positions agree with TRBD1. Per germline, CDR1 SGHDN and CDR2 FVKESK. The CDR3 has 16 amino acids. The trim removed 5 bases at V and 5 bases at J, leaving 9 bases unmatched. As DNA, the CDR3 is TGTGCCAGCAGCGTAATCCCCGGACAGGGGGACAATGAGCAGTTCTTC. Its protein product is CASSVIPGQGDNEQFF.

This chain links TRBV4-1 with TRBJ2-7; no reliable D call. CDR3 length equals 14 residues. Between the trimmed V and J ends, which lost 3 bases and 3 bases, there was a span of 12 bases. CDR1 is MGHRA, CDR2 YSYEKL, per germline. In nucleotides, the CDR3 is TGCGCCAGCAGCCAGAACGTGCGAGGCTACGAGCAGTACTTC. Encoded protein: CASSQNVRGYEQYF.

The rearrangement links TRBV19 to TRBJ2-7, with 8 bases fitting TRBD2. CDR3 length equals 15 residues. CDR1 and CDR2 (germline): LNHDA, SQIVND (reference sequence). V shed 11 bases and J 3 bases; nucleotides not matched to a gene: 15. CDR3 sequence: CACEAGGPDGYEQYF. The CDR3 coding sequence is TGTGCCTGTGAGGCGGGAGGACCGGACGGCTACGAGCAGTACTTC.

V usage is TRBV29-1 and J usage is TRBJ1-1, with a tentative D call TRBD1 (5 bases). Trimming stripped 7 bases from V and 2 bases from J, with 11 bases between. The CDR3 covers 12 residues. The V gene's germline CDR1 is SQVTM and CDR2 ANQGSEA. The CDR3 protein is CSARGSNTEAFF. In DNA form, the CDR3 reads TGCAGCGCCCGGGGCTCCAACACTGAAGCTTTCTTT.

The chain couples TRBV7-6 to TRBJ1-1; D not resolved. Germline loops: CDR1 SGHVS, CDR2 FNYEAQ. Trimming took 5 bases from V and 2 from J, leaving 18 bases between them. The CDR3 has 16 amino acids. The CDR3 spells CASSPMALPHNTEAFF. The DNA for the CDR3 is TGTGCCAGCAGCCCTATGGCCCTCCCTCACAACACTGAAGCTTTCTTT.

This chain joins TRBV6-5 and TRBJ2-7; 9 nucleotides match TRBD1. The CDR3 totals 14 residues. The V gene end was trimmed by 6 bases and the J gene end by 2 bases; junction bases not matched to a gene: 5. From germline, CDR1 is MNHEY and CDR2 SVGAGI. Here the CDR3 DNA reads TGTGCCAGCAGAACCGGGACAGGGACCTACGAGCAGTACTTC. It translates to CASRTGTGTYEQYF.

This clone was counted ten times or more. This rearrangement joins TRBV19 to TRBJ1-1; D gene uncertain. CDR3 size: 12 residues. Germline-derived CDR1 and CDR2 are LNHDA and SQIVND (reference sequence). Trimming took 5 bases from V and 5 from J, leaving 9 bases between them. The CDR3 region is CASSFSWTEAFF. DNA for the CDR3: TGTGCCAGTAGTTTCAGTTGGACTGAAGCTTTCTTT.

V usage is TRBV7-6 and J usage is TRBJ2-5; TRBD2 is a possible D gene (7 bases). CDR3 length equals 15 residues. Germline CDR1 reads SGHVS; CDR2 reads FNYEAQ. V gave up 0 bases and J gave up 5 bases, with 13 bases separating them. This CDR3 reads CASSLAGGLWETQYF. The CDR3 nucleotides read TGTGCCAGCAGCTTAGCGGGGGGGCTCTGGGAGACCCAGTACTTC.

The J gene is TRBJ2-5, the V gene TRBV7-8; no clear D gene. The V end was cut by 1 base, the J end by 5 bases, with 17 bases between. This CDR3 has 16 residues. CDR1 and CDR2 from the germline V gene are SGHVS and FQNEAQ. Here the CDR3 reads CASSLGGSVSFETQYF. The CDR3 DNA reads as TGTGCCAGCAGCTTAGGTGGCAGCGTCTCGTTTGAGACCCAGTACTTC. The whole variable domain, remainder taken from reference TRBV7-8 and TRBJ2-5, is GAGVSQSPRYKVAKRGQDVALRCDPISGHVSLFWYQQALGQGPEFLTYFQNEAQLDKSGLPSDRFFAERPEGSVSTLKIQRTQQEDSAVYLCASSLGGSVSFETQYFGPGTRLLVL.

The table lists this clone with a few counts. The chain links TRBV28 to TRBJ1-2; the D is unclear. Germline loops: CDR1 MDHEN, CDR2 SYDVKM. V lost 1 base and J 4 bases, leaving 16 bases between the germline ends. CDR3 size: 16 residues. CDR3 protein: CASSLLPPGSLYGYTF. The DNA for the CDR3 is TGTGCCAGCAGTTTATTGCCCCCGGGGTCGCTCTATGGCTACACCTTC.

This chain uses TRBV4-2 with TRBJ2-1, with 8 bases lining up with TRBD2. Germline V gene sequence: CDR1 LGHNA, CDR2 YNFKEQ. The junction had 8 bases not matched to a gene; V was cut back by 0 bases and J by 7 bases. This CDR3 has 16 residues. Here the CDR3 reads CASSQEWLAGPNEQFF. DNA of the CDR3: TGTGCCAGCAGCCAAGAATGGCTAGCGGGTCCTAATGAGCAGTTCTTC.

The CDR3 DNA follows: TGTGCCAGCAGTTTAGGGGTTGGGACTCCGTCCTACAATGAGCAGTTCTTC. Encoded protein: CASSLGVGTPSYNEQFF. The V and J genes are TRBV27 and TRBJ2-1; D might be TRBD2 (6 bases). Germline assignment: CDR1 MNHEY and CDR2 SMNVEV (reference sequence). The V and J ends lost 2 bases and 1 base respectively, with 15 bases between them. There are 17 residues in the CDR3.

The V and J genes are TRBV5-1 and TRBJ2-1; weak D call: TRBD2 (5 bases). From germline, CDR1 is SGHRS and CDR2 YFSETQ. The CDR3 sequence is 16 residues long. V lost 1 base and J lost 6, with 17 bases in between. CDR3 in DNA: TGCGCCAGCAGCTTGCGCCTAGCCGAAATCTCCAATGAGCAGTTCTTC. Protein sequence: CASSLRLAEISNEQFF.

The genes are TRBV4-1 and TRBJ2-1, with D possibly matching TRBD2 (7 bases). The CDR3 totals 18 residues. The germline V gene encodes CDR1 MGHRA and CDR2 YSYEKL. V dropped 0 bases and J dropped 0 bases, with 15 bases sitting between them. This CDR3 reads CASSQEGGAGISYNEQFF. The CDR3 DNA reads as TGCGCCAGCAGCCAAGAAGGGGGGGCGGGAATCTCCTACAATGAGCAGTTCTTC.

The rearrangement joins TRBV19 to TRBJ1-5, with D possibly matching TRBD1 (5 bases). There are 14 residues in the CDR3. Per germline, CDR1 LNHDA and CDR2 SQIVND (reference sequence). Trimming shortened V by 9 bases and J by 3 bases, and 15 bases separated the two germline ends. The CDR3 region is CASHHQGPNQPQHF. The CDR3 coding sequence is TGTGCCAGCCATCACCAGGGTCCCAATCAGCCCCAGCATTTT.

The CDR3 reads CASGFLTGGPYNSPLHF. The CDR3, as DNA: TGTGCCAGCGGCTTCTTGACAGGGGGCCCCTATAATTCACCCCTCCACTTT. J is TRBJ1-6 and V is TRBV2, with 10 bases lining up with TRBD1. V gave up 8 bases and J gave up 2 bases; unmatched junction bases: 9. The CDR3 extends over 17 amino acids. Germline CDR1 is SNHLY and CDR2 is FYNNEI.

The CDR3 DNA sequence: TGTGCCAGCAGCTCCCAGACTAGCGGGGTTGATGAGCAGTTCTTC. Translating it yields CASSSQTSGVDEQFF. This chain links TRBV5-6 with TRBJ2-1; TRBD2 aligns across 11 bases. The germline V gene has CDR1 SGHDT and CDR2 YYEEEE. The CDR3 spans 15 residues. V was clipped by 3 bases and J by 8 bases; unmatched bases: 7.

The gene calls are TRBV29-1 and TRBJ2-1; 10 bases agree with TRBD2. This CDR3 region has 19 residues. In germline, CDR1 is SQVTM, CDR2 ANQGSEA. CDR3 sequence: CGTTGYFSGGLSSYNEQFF. CDR3 coding DNA: TGCGGCACGACAGGCTACTTTAGCGGGGGGCTAAGCTCCTACAATGAGCAGTTCTTC.